A selection of T cell receptor beta chains follows, all from one sample in a study of control samples from healthy donors and cancer patients. The protocol was immunoSEQ multiplex PCR, while the TCRdb copy is restricted to in-frame clones and leaves out a portion. The sample yields fewer than 110,000 clones, around 89% seen once. Sequencing was done on a sample of PBMCs. These receptors originate from a man in his fifties or sixties with lung cancer. The CDR3 runs from the conserved cysteine through the conserved F or W. D genes are given only for firm matches. Clone size is given for some rows only: seen once, a few or many times, or a class if the clone is expanded.

abundance: NA
d_gene: NA
j_gene: TRBJ1-6
v_gene: TRBV7-2
CDR3nt: TGTGCCAGCAGCTTATCGAGGACACTTCTTTATTCACCCCTCCACTTT
CDR3aa: CASSLSRTLLYSPLHF

abundance: NA
d_gene: TRBD1
j_gene: TRBJ2-2
v_gene: TRBV11-1
CDR3nt: TGTGCCAGCAGCTTAGCTTTCGACAGGGCTAGCGGGGAGCTGTTTTTT
CDR3aa: CASSLAFDRASGELFF

abundance: few
d_gene: NA
j_gene: TRBJ1-3
v_gene: TRBV3-1/TRBV3-2
CDR3nt: TGTGCCAGCAGCCCGCAACCGGGCTCTGGAAACACCATATATTTT
CDR3aa: CASSPQPGSGNTIYF

abundance: once
d_gene: NA
j_gene: TRBJ1-1
v_gene: TRBV7-6
CDR3nt: TGTGCCAGCAGCTACTACATGGGACAAATTATGAACACTGAAGCTTTCTTT
CDR3aa: CASSYYMGQIMNTEAFF

abundance: NA
d_gene: TRBD2
j_gene: TRBJ2-3
v_gene: TRBV6-2/TRBV6-3
CDR3nt: TGTGCCAGCAGTTACAGTCCAGCGTACGTCGCGGGGGTGGCTAGCACAGATACGCAGTATTTT
CDR3aa: CASSYSPAYVAGVASTDTQYF

abundance: NA
d_gene: NA
j_gene: TRBJ2-3
v_gene: TRBV9
CDR3nt: TGTGCCAGCAGGCACATTAGCGGTGCAGATACGCAGTATTTT
CDR3aa: CASRHISGADTQYF

abundance: NA
d_gene: NA
j_gene: TRBJ1-5
v_gene: TRBV27
CDR3nt: TGTGCCAGCAGTGCCCCTAATCAGCCCCAGCATTTT
CDR3aa: CASSAPNQPQHF

abundance: once
d_gene: NA
j_gene: TRBJ1-1
v_gene: TRBV10-1
CDR3nt: TGCGCCAGCAGTGAAAAAGGCAGTCTATGGACTGAAGCTTTCTTT
CDR3aa: CASSEKGSLWTEAFF

abundance: NA
d_gene: TRBD1
j_gene: TRBJ1-2
v_gene: TRBV4-1
CDR3nt: TGCGCCAGCAGCCAAGATCGGACAGGACGGGCCTATGGCTACACCTTC
CDR3aa: CASSQDRTGRAYGYTF

abundance: NA
d_gene: TRBD1
j_gene: TRBJ2-3
v_gene: TRBV7-8
CDR3nt: TGTGCCAGCAGCAGGCGGACAGGCGCGACAGATACGCAGTATTTT
CDR3aa: CASSRRTGATDTQYF

abundance: NA
d_gene: TRBD2
j_gene: TRBJ2-1
v_gene: TRBV19
CDR3nt: TGTGCCAGTACCATAAAACTAATGACTAGCGGTAACAATGAGCAGTTCTTC
CDR3aa: CASTIKLMTSGNNEQFF

abundance: NA
d_gene: TRBD1
j_gene: TRBJ1-6
v_gene: TRBV2
CDR3nt: TGTGCCAGCACCGATCCGACAGGGGTTTCACCCCTCCACTTT
CDR3aa: CASTDPTGVSPLHF

abundance: few
d_gene: NA
j_gene: TRBJ2-1
v_gene: TRBV24-1
CDR3nt: TGTGCCACCAGTGACCGCCGGGGCGGGACTTACAATGAGCAGTTCTTC
CDR3aa: CATSDRRGGTYNEQFF

abundance: NA
d_gene: TRBD1
j_gene: TRBJ2-7
v_gene: TRBV11-2
CDR3nt: TGTGCCAGCAGCTTACAGGGGGCATCCTACGAGCAGTACTTC
CDR3aa: CASSLQGASYEQYF

abundance: NA
d_gene: NA
j_gene: TRBJ2-3
v_gene: TRBV24-1
CDR3nt: TGTGCCACCAGTGATCCCAGGGGGACTAGAGATACGCAGTATTTT
CDR3aa: CATSDPRGTRDTQYF

abundance: NA
d_gene: NA
j_gene: TRBJ2-3
v_gene: TRBV7-3
CDR3nt: TGTGCCAGCAGCCGGACAGACACAGATACGCAGTATTTT
CDR3aa: CASSRTDTDTQYF

abundance: once
d_gene: NA
j_gene: TRBJ1-1
v_gene: TRBV27
CDR3nt: TGTGCCAGCAGTTTATCAGGCGACAGGTGGGTAGCCTTT
CDR3aa: CASSLSGDRWVAF

abundance: NA
d_gene: NA
j_gene: TRBJ2-2
v_gene: TRBV5-6
CDR3nt: TGTGCCAGCAGCTTGGCAGCCACCGGGGAGCTGTTTTTT
CDR3aa: CASSLAATGELFF

abundance: NA
d_gene: NA
j_gene: TRBJ2-5
v_gene: TRBV7-7
CDR3nt: TGTGCCAGCAGCCAAAACCTACAGGGTCAAGAGACCCAGTACTTC
CDR3aa: CASSQNLQGQETQYF

abundance: NA
d_gene: NA
j_gene: TRBJ1-1
v_gene: TRBV13
CDR3nt: TGTGCCAGCAGCGTAGTAACCGGGACTCCGAACACTGAAGCTTTCTTT
CDR3aa: CASSVVTGTPNTEAFF

abundance: NA
d_gene: NA
j_gene: TRBJ2-4
v_gene: TRBV15
CDR3nt: TGTGCCACCAGCAGAGTCCAGGGGCTGAACATTCAGTACTTC
CDR3aa: CATSRVQGLNIQYF

abundance: NA
d_gene: NA
j_gene: TRBJ1-6
v_gene: TRBV12-3/TRBV12-4
CDR3nt: TGTGCCATCCAGGCGGACTATAATTCACCCCTCCACTTT
CDR3aa: CAIQADYNSPLHF

abundance: NA
d_gene: TRBD1
j_gene: TRBJ1-4
v_gene: TRBV5-1
CDR3nt: TGCGCCAGCAGCTCCCAACCAGGGGGGTATGAAAAACTGTTTTTT
CDR3aa: CASSSQPGGYEKLFF

abundance: NA
d_gene: NA
j_gene: TRBJ2-2
v_gene: TRBV7-3
CDR3nt: TGTGCCAGCAGCCCACAAAACACCGGGGAGCTGTTTTTT
CDR3aa: CASSPQNTGELFF

abundance: NA
d_gene: NA
j_gene: TRBJ1-5
v_gene: TRBV12-5
CDR3nt: TGTGCTAGTGGATTCAAAGATCAGCCCCAGCATTTT
CDR3aa: CASGFKDQPQHF

abundance: NA
d_gene: TRBD2
j_gene: TRBJ2-7
v_gene: TRBV7-2
CDR3nt: TGTGCCAGCAGCTTAGTACTAGCGGGAGCCTACGAGCAGTACTTC
CDR3aa: CASSLVLAGAYEQYF

abundance: NA
d_gene: NA
j_gene: TRBJ1-3
v_gene: TRBV24-1
CDR3nt: TGTGCCACCAGGACGGAAGAAACTGGAAACACCATATATTTT
CDR3aa: CATRTEETGNTIYF

abundance: NA
d_gene: NA
j_gene: TRBJ2-4
v_gene: TRBV9
CDR3nt: TGTGCCAGCAGCGCCGGAATAGGAAACATTCAGTACTTC
CDR3aa: CASSAGIGNIQYF

abundance: NA
d_gene: NA
j_gene: TRBJ1-1
v_gene: TRBV14
CDR3nt: TGTGCCAGCAGCCAAGAGTTCAACAGTTACACTGAAGCTTTCTTT
CDR3aa: CASSQEFNSYTEAFF

abundance: NA
d_gene: TRBD1
j_gene: TRBJ2-6
v_gene: TRBV5-1
CDR3nt: TGCGCCAGCAGCCTGGTGGGGACAGGGGCCTCTGGGGCCAACGTCCTGACTTTC
CDR3aa: CASSLVGTGASGANVLTF

abundance: NA
d_gene: NA
j_gene: TRBJ1-1
v_gene: TRBV7-2
CDR3nt: TGTGCCAGCAGCCCGACAGGAGGCGGCACTGAAGCTTTCTTT
CDR3aa: CASSPTGGGTEAFF

abundance: NA
d_gene: NA
j_gene: TRBJ2-2
v_gene: TRBV7-3
CDR3nt: TGTGCCAGCAGCTTAAGTTTCACCGGGGAGCTGTTTTTT
CDR3aa: CASSLSFTGELFF

abundance: NA
d_gene: NA
j_gene: TRBJ1-6
v_gene: TRBV30
CDR3nt: TGTGCCTGGAGTGTTATTTTGGGTAATTCACCCCTCCACTTT
CDR3aa: CAWSVILGNSPLHF

abundance: NA
d_gene: NA
j_gene: TRBJ2-7
v_gene: TRBV18
CDR3nt: TGTGCCAGCTCACCAGAGGGACGGACCGCAGGCGAGCAGTACTTC
CDR3aa: CASSPEGRTAGEQYF

abundance: NA
d_gene: TRBD1
j_gene: TRBJ1-1
v_gene: TRBV11-2
CDR3nt: TGTGCCAGCAGGGATACAGGGGGTTACGGCACTGAAGCTTTCTTT
CDR3aa: CASRDTGGYGTEAFF

abundance: NA
d_gene: NA
j_gene: TRBJ2-5
v_gene: TRBV10-2
CDR3nt: TGCGCCAGCGGACGACAGAAAAGCCAAGAGACCCAGTACTTC
CDR3aa: CASGRQKSQETQYF

abundance: NA
d_gene: NA
j_gene: TRBJ1-2
v_gene: TRBV5-1
CDR3nt: TGCGCCAGCAGCTTCGGATCTGGTACAGGTGGCTACACCTTC
CDR3aa: CASSFGSGTGGYTF

abundance: NA
d_gene: NA
j_gene: TRBJ1-5
v_gene: TRBV19
CDR3nt: TGTGCCAGTAACTCTTATGCAGGGAGCAATCAGCCCCAGCATTTT
CDR3aa: CASNSYAGSNQPQHF

abundance: NA
d_gene: NA
j_gene: TRBJ1-2
v_gene: TRBV30
CDR3nt: TGTGCCTGGAGGATGACCTCAATGTTGGGGGGATGGGCGGCCTATGGCTACACCTTC
CDR3aa: CAWRMTSMLGGWAAYGYTF

abundance: NA
d_gene: TRBD1
j_gene: TRBJ1-3
v_gene: TRBV5-4
CDR3nt: TGTGCCAGCAGCATCCAGGGGGCTGGAAACACCATATATTTT
CDR3aa: CASSIQGAGNTIYF

abundance: NA
d_gene: NA
j_gene: TRBJ1-6
v_gene: TRBV30
CDR3nt: TGTGCCTGGAGCCCCTTGAGGGGAGGTAATTCACCCCTCCACTTT
CDR3aa: CAWSPLRGGNSPLHF

abundance: NA
d_gene: NA
j_gene: TRBJ2-1
v_gene: TRBV14
CDR3nt: TGTGCCAGCAGCCCAAGGGACACCCGCTACAATGAGCAGTTCTTC
CDR3aa: CASSPRDTRYNEQFF

abundance: NA
d_gene: TRBD1
j_gene: TRBJ1-5
v_gene: TRBV6-5
CDR3nt: TGTGCCAGCAGTTACGACAGGGAGAGTCAGCCCCAGCATTTT
CDR3aa: CASSYDRESQPQHF

abundance: NA
d_gene: NA
j_gene: TRBJ1-2
v_gene: TRBV7-3
CDR3nt: TGTGCCAGCAGCTTATATGGCGAGGCTAACTATGGCTACACCTTC
CDR3aa: CASSLYGEANYGYTF

abundance: NA
d_gene: NA
j_gene: TRBJ2-1
v_gene: TRBV5-5
CDR3nt: TGTGCCAGCAGCCCGGGGGGCAGGTCCTACAATGAGCAGTTCTTC
CDR3aa: CASSPGGRSYNEQFF

abundance: NA
d_gene: NA
j_gene: TRBJ2-3
v_gene: TRBV21-1
CDR3nt: TGTGCCAGCAGCAAAGTCAACGACAGGACCAAGGCGAATAGCACAGATACGCAGTATTTT
CDR3aa: CASSKVNDRTKANSTDTQYF

abundance: NA
d_gene: TRBD1
j_gene: TRBJ2-2
v_gene: TRBV6-6
CDR3nt: TGTGCCAGCAGTCCAGGGGGCTCGAACACCGGGGAGCTGTTTTTT
CDR3aa: CASSPGGSNTGELFF

abundance: NA
d_gene: NA
j_gene: TRBJ1-5
v_gene: TRBV7-9
CDR3nt: TGTGCCAGCAGCCCAACAGGGACTGGTCAGCCCCAGCATTTT
CDR3aa: CASSPTGTGQPQHF

abundance: NA
d_gene: NA
j_gene: TRBJ1-3
v_gene: TRBV2
CDR3nt: TGTGCCAGCAAGTCTGCCAACACCATATATTTT
CDR3aa: CASKSANTIYF

abundance: NA
d_gene: NA
j_gene: TRBJ1-4
v_gene: TRBV4-2
CDR3nt: TGTGCCAGCAGCCAATCAAGGACTCCAACTAATGAAAAACTGTTTTTT
CDR3aa: CASSQSRTPTNEKLFF

abundance: NA
d_gene: NA
j_gene: TRBJ2-5
v_gene: TRBV4-2
CDR3nt: TGTGCCAGCAGCCTGGAAGTGGGGACCCAGTACTTC
CDR3aa: CASSLEVGTQYF

abundance: NA
d_gene: TRBD1
j_gene: TRBJ2-2
v_gene: TRBV7-2
CDR3nt: TGTGCCAGCAGCTTATCGGGACAGGGGATCGGGGAGCTGTTTTTT
CDR3aa: CASSLSGQGIGELFF

abundance: once
d_gene: NA
j_gene: TRBJ2-3
v_gene: TRBV29-1
CDR3nt: TGCAGCGTCTCTAGACACCGCGACCCAGATACGCAGTATTTT
CDR3aa: CSVSRHRDPDTQYF

abundance: NA
d_gene: NA
j_gene: TRBJ2-3
v_gene: TRBV7-3
CDR3nt: TGTGCCAGCAGCTTAATGGGGACAAGCACAGATACGCAGTATTTT
CDR3aa: CASSLMGTSTDTQYF

abundance: NA
d_gene: NA
j_gene: TRBJ2-3
v_gene: TRBV11-1
CDR3nt: TGTGCCAGCAGCTCAGGCGGGGAACGTGGGAATACGCAGTATTTT
CDR3aa: CASSSGGERGNTQYF

abundance: NA
d_gene: NA
j_gene: TRBJ1-1
v_gene: TRBV10-1
CDR3nt: TGCGCCAGCCGGGCCTACGGAGGCACTGAAGCTTTCTTT
CDR3aa: CASRAYGGTEAFF

abundance: NA
d_gene: NA
j_gene: TRBJ2-5
v_gene: TRBV11-2
CDR3nt: TGTGCCAGCAGCTTAGCCCGGGAGACCCAGTACTTC
CDR3aa: CASSLARETQYF